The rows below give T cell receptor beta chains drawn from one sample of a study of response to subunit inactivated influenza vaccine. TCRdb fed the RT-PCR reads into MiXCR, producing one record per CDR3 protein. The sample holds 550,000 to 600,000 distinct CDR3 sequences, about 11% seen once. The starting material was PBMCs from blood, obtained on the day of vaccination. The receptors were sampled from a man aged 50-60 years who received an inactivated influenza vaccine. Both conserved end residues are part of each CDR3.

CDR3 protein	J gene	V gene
CSARDRDLHEAFF	TRBJ1-1	TRBV20-1
CSVVGSGEQYF	TRBJ2-7	TRBV29-1
CASSLDAKGRNSPLHF	TRBJ1-6	TRBV27
CSARVPPGTGLSGNTIYF	TRBJ1-3	TRBV20-1
CASSQAAPYEQYF	TRBJ2-7	TRBV4-1
CASSRRQGEGELFF	TRBJ2-2	TRBV11-2
CSDTPGHEQFF	TRBJ2-1	TRBV29-1
CASSSGGEAFF	TRBJ1-1	TRBV12-3/TRBV12-4
CASSLSGLASPQQYF	TRBJ2-7	TRBV7-2
CSVGVGRGSYEQYF	TRBJ2-7	TRBV29-1
CSAEGTSETYNEQFF	TRBJ2-1	TRBV29-1
CSAVASTAYEQYF	TRBJ2-7	TRBV20-1
CSASLWGTGELFF	TRBJ2-2	TRBV20-1
CASSLSLLGTGELFF	TRBJ2-2	TRBV5-1
CASSPTHRGGQPQHF	TRBJ1-5	TRBV18
CASSLGGTGSEKLFF	TRBJ1-4	TRBV7-2
CASSSGTGSDTQYF	TRBJ2-3	TRBV10-3
CASSSAGGSNQPQHF	TRBJ1-5	TRBV27
CASSFRGQNTDTQYF	TRBJ2-3	TRBV5-1
CSANPERMNTEAFF	TRBJ1-1	TRBV20-1
CCARDVLAGAHLYEQYF	TRBJ2-7	TRBV20-1
CASSYPLVSYNEQFF	TRBJ2-1	TRBV6-2/TRBV6-3
CASRRDRGLRANTGELFF	TRBJ2-2	TRBV27
CSARDSPARETQYF	TRBJ2-5	TRBV20-1
CASNFITGQGDNEQFF	TRBJ2-1	TRBV12-3/TRBV12-4
CATSDPLAGSLDTQYF	TRBJ2-3	TRBV24-1
CSAREWAGAGNIQYF	TRBJ2-4	TRBV20-1
CASSFQGIGTEAFF	TRBJ1-1	TRBV5-1
CASSQETGGEKLFF	TRBJ1-4	TRBV4-1
CASSFTITPDRGNEKLFF	TRBJ1-4	TRBV5-1
CSVEGLGQSYEQYF	TRBJ2-7	TRBV29-1
CASSQGLAGTGELFF	TRBJ2-2	TRBV4-2
CASSQAGQGADTQYF	TRBJ2-3	TRBV4-3
CAWNRMNTEAFF	TRBJ1-1	TRBV30
CSAQGADGYTF	TRBJ1-2	TRBV29-1
CASRASGSLYNEQFF	TRBJ2-1	TRBV6-2/TRBV6-3
CASSLERGQSSGNTIYF	TRBJ1-3	TRBV5-5